This TCR beta chain was sequenced in a study of blood T cells in healthy people across ages. Study observations and caveats: Aged donors had fewer naive CD4+ cells and lower diversity than long-lived donors. Without sorted subsets, naive and antigen-experienced compartments could not be conclusively compared. Per million T cells, TCR beta diversity dropped about linearly as age rose.

Together with a sample-barcoded 5' primer, a J-beta primer mix was included in a second PCR lasting about 7 to 11 cycles. From each sample, at least 3 million paired-end reads containing CDR3 were obtained. TCRdb processed the 5' RACE reads anew with MiXCR; each CDR3 protein has one entry. The sample consists of roughly 1,500,000 distinct CDR3 sequences, 30% to 35% of them appearing once. This clonotype occurred a few times. Its antigen is not identified. The CDR3 has 17 amino acids. J lost 5 bases, V lost 5 bases, and 15 bases had no gene match. Germline V gives CDR1 DFQATT, CDR2 SNEGSKA (reference sequence).

The source of this sequence is a woman in her twenties or thirties in good health. The chain carries TRBV20-1 and TRBJ2-5; 12 positions agree with TRBD2. Sequencing input: blood. The CDR3 coding sequence is TGCAGTGCTCACGCCTCACGACTAGCGGGAGTTGGGGAGACCCAGTACTTC. Protein: CSAHASRLAGVGETQYF.